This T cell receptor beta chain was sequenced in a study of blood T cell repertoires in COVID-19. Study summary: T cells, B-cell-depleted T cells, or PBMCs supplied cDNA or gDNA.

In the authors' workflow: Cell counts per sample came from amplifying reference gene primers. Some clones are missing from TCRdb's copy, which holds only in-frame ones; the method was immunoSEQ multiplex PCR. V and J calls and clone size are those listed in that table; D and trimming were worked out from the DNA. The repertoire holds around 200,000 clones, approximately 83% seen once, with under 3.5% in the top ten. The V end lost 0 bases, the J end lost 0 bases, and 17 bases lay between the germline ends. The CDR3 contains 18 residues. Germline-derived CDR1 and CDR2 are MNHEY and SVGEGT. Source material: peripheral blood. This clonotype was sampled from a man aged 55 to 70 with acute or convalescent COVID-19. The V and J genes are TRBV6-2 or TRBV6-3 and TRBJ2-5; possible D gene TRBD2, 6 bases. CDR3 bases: TGTGCCAGCAGTTACTCTACTGAGGGACGGGAGAACCAAGAGACCCAGTACTTC. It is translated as CASSYSTEGRENQETQYF.